One and the same sample provided the 10 T cell receptor beta chains below, sequenced in a study of human T cells and chemical hapten exposure. TCRdb reprocessed the RACE reads with MiXCR, giving one entry per CDR3 protein. The sample lists 85,000 to 100,000 distinct CDR3 sequences, 25% to 30% occurring once. Time point indicated: patch test 3, about 24 weeks after DPC sensitization. Treatment specified: therapeutic diphenylcyclopropenone sensitization with weekly scalp DPC. The material sequenced was whole blood, taken in connection with sensitization to the hapten diphenylcyclopropenone (DPC). All receptors derive from a middle-aged man with alopecia areata. Some clones in this sample may be carry-over from other donors' samples.

The chain links TRBV12-3 or TRBV12-4 to TRBJ2-5; 8 positions match TRBD1. V gave up 8 bases and J gave up 5 bases; unmatched junction bases: 13. The CDR3 length is 15 residues. The CDR3 DNA reads TGTGCCAGCGGGTCGACAGGGGAATTGGGGGAGACCCAGTACTTC. This encodes CASGSTGELGETQYF.

This chain connects TRBV7-8 to TRBJ2-2; 13 bases align to TRBD2. CDR3 length: 18 amino acids. Germline V CDR1 and CDR2: SGHVS, FQNEAQ. V lost 5 bases and J lost 0; bases outside the gene matches: 6. CDR3 bases: TGTGCCAGCAGCCTCCGGACTAGCGGGAGATCGAACACCGGGGAGCTGTTTTTT. Translated: CASSLRTSGRSNTGELFF.

V and J are TRBV5-5 and TRBJ2-1; D might be TRBD2 (6 bases). The CDR3 is 17 residues long. Germline V gene sequence: CDR1 SGHKS, CDR2 YYEKEE (reference sequence). With 3 bases removed from V and 1 base from J, the gap between germline ends came to 17 bases. The CDR3 spells CASSWRLVSPSYNEQFF. CDR3 nucleotide sequence: TGTGCCAGCAGCTGGAGACTAGTCAGCCCTTCCTACAATGAGCAGTTCTTC. The complete variable domain, with remaining parts taken from reference TRBV5-5 and TRBJ2-1, reads DAGVTQSPTHLIKTRGQQVTLRCSPISGHKSVSWYQQVLGQGPQFIFQYYEKEERGRGNFPDRFSARQFPNYSSELNVNALLLGDSALYLCASSWRLVSPSYNEQFFGPGTRLTVL.

This clonotype was seen only a few times. The V gene is TRBV20-1, the J gene TRBJ2-3; TRBD2 aligns across 13 bases. The V gene end was trimmed by 1 base and the J gene end by 8 bases; junction bases not matched to a gene: 12. CDR3 length: 17 residues. Germline V CDR1 and CDR2: DFQATT, SNEGSKA (reference sequence). The DNA of the CDR3 is TGCAGTGCTAGAGCCGGACTAGCGGGAGCCGGTGGTGGTACGCAGTATTTT. It is translated as CSARAGLAGAGGGTQYF.

This chain links TRBV9 with TRBJ2-6, with no clear D. V was pared by 0 bases and J by 0 bases, with 7 bases between. CDR1 is SGDLS, CDR2 YYNGEE, per germline. The CDR3 totals 16 residues. CDR3 region: CASSVAGSSGANVLTF. CDR3 bases: TGTGCCAGCAGCGTAGCTGGCAGCTCTGGGGCCAACGTCCTGACTTTC.

The rearrangement joins TRBV14 to TRBJ2-3, with D tentatively TRBD1 (5 bases). CDR3 length: 13 amino acids. The V end lost 4 bases, the J end lost 5 bases, and 10 bases lay between the germline ends. CDR1 and CDR2 (germline): SGHDN, FVKESK. DNA for the CDR3: TGTGCCAGCAGCCCCCTGGGGCGAGATACGCAGTATTTT. Amino acid sequence: CASSPLGRDTQYF.

This clonotype has only a few counts. The chain couples TRBV4-2 to TRBJ2-7, with a weak D call TRBD1 (6 bases). This CDR3 comprises 14 residues. Germline V gene data show CDR1 as LGHNA and CDR2 as YNFKEQ. V was trimmed by 0 bases and J by 4 bases, leaving 10 bases between them. The chain's CDR3 is CASSQDLGGYEQYF. The CDR3 DNA reads TGTGCCAGCAGCCAAGATCTAGGGGGTTACGAGCAGTACTTC.

The chain recombines TRBV7-2 with TRBJ1-1; D may be TRBD1 (5 bases). V lost 5 bases and J lost 5, with 12 bases in between. The germline CDR1 and CDR2 sequences are SGHTA and FQGNSA. The CDR3 is 13 amino acids. CDR3 in amino acids: CASSVSRGTEAFF. DNA of the CDR3: TGTGCCAGCAGCGTCAGTAGGGGAACTGAAGCTTTCTTT.

The table lists this clonotype with a few counts. This chain links TRBV5-4 with TRBJ2-3; D is possibly TRBD2 (6 bases). Trimming pared 1 base from V and 0 bases from J, leaving 12 bases between. Germline values: CDR1 SGHNT, CDR2 YYREEE (reference sequence). The CDR3 runs 16 residues. Here the CDR3 DNA reads TGTGCCAGCAGCTTGAAAAGGGACTCTAGCACAGATACGCAGTATTTT. Translation: CASSLKRDSSTDTQYF.

This chain uses TRBV9 with TRBJ2-7, with D unclear. The CDR3 totals 12 residues. CDR1 is SGDLS, CDR2 YYNGEE, per germline. Trimming left V 0 bases short and J 4 bases short, with 5 bases between. CDR3 sequence: CASSVVLYEQYF. The CDR3 nucleotides read TGTGCCAGCAGCGTAGTCCTGTACGAGCAGTACTTC.